This is a list of T cell receptor beta chains from one sample in a study of cytomegalovirus exposure and HLA in healthy donors. Profiling relied on immunoSEQ multiplex PCR, and the TCRdb table lists in-frame clones only, not all of them. This sample has more than 95,000 clones, with more than 60% found just once. Material: PBMCs. These receptor sequences come from a woman aged 55-70 years in good health and CMV-seropositive. CDR3s leave out the opening cysteine and the closing phenylalanine or tryptophan.

j_gene: TRBJ2-1; v_gene: TRBV27; CDR3aa: ASSYATTYNEQF
j_gene: TRBJ1-1; v_gene: TRBV6-5; CDR3aa: ASSYQPDRTTEAF
j_gene: TRBJ1-4; v_gene: TRBV7-8; CDR3aa: ASNPSSDHRANEKLF
j_gene: TRBJ1-1; v_gene: TRBV30; CDR3aa: AWGGQPMNTEAF
j_gene: TRBJ2-1; v_gene: TRBV10-1; CDR3aa: ASSESTGRGAPYNEQF
j_gene: TRBJ2-7; v_gene: TRBV14; CDR3aa: ASSPSPSGAYEQY
j_gene: TRBJ1-2; v_gene: TRBV6-1; CDR3aa: ASSENLTGGGYGYT
j_gene: TRBJ2-2; v_gene: TRBV25-1; CDR3aa: ASSSSEDTGELF
j_gene: TRBJ2-6; v_gene: TRBV6-6; CDR3aa: ASGRTGDGANVLT
j_gene: TRBJ1-1; v_gene: TRBV6-6; CDR3aa: ASSYPDSGTEAF
j_gene: TRBJ2-3; v_gene: TRBV29-1; CDR3aa: SVEIGGAGDTQY
j_gene: TRBJ1-5; v_gene: TRBV7-8; CDR3aa: ASSYTGASNQPQH
j_gene: TRBJ2-5; v_gene: TRBV11-1; CDR3aa: ASSPRGDSRETQY
j_gene: TRBJ1-2; v_gene: TRBV2; CDR3aa: ASSDRPGAGDGYT
j_gene: TRBJ2-5; v_gene: TRBV2; CDR3aa: ASRADRGRAETQY
j_gene: TRBJ2-3; v_gene: TRBV7-2; CDR3aa: ASSLSGGRSSGVTDTQY
j_gene: TRBJ2-7; v_gene: TRBV5-6; CDR3aa: ASSFTGGRGDEQY
j_gene: TRBJ2-2; v_gene: TRBV7-2; CDR3aa: ASSLDGAVNTGELF
j_gene: TRBJ2-5; v_gene: TRBV5-1; CDR3aa: ASSDGTSGGLQETQY
j_gene: TRBJ1-3; v_gene: TRBV4-3; CDR3aa: ASSQDLVAGGVNAIY
j_gene: TRBJ2-7; v_gene: TRBV29-1; CDR3aa: SVRTVYEQY
j_gene: TRBJ1-5; v_gene: TRBV4-2; CDR3aa: ASSQGGGRGSNQPQH
j_gene: TRBJ1-2; v_gene: TRBV6-1; CDR3aa: ASSLFRDSHGYT
j_gene: TRBJ1-6; v_gene: TRBV2; CDR3aa: ASRDRGLSPLH
j_gene: TRBJ2-7; v_gene: TRBV2; CDR3aa: ASRAGTSGGPSYEQY
j_gene: TRBJ1-6; v_gene: TRBV15; CDR3aa: ATSRDLLSSNSPLH
j_gene: TRBJ2-7; v_gene: TRBV5-1; CDR3aa: ASASSYEQY
j_gene: TRBJ2-1; v_gene: TRBV2; CDR3aa: ASSASSYNEQF
j_gene: TRBJ2-7; v_gene: TRBV5-1; CDR3aa: ASSPGSARRGGGEQY
j_gene: TRBJ2-5; v_gene: TRBV5-6; CDR3aa: ASSLDGLAVRSQY
j_gene: TRBJ1-5; v_gene: TRBV19; CDR3aa: ASSTRGSKDQPQH
j_gene: TRBJ1-5; v_gene: TRBV14; CDR3aa: ASSQGGGLPTLNQPQH
j_gene: TRBJ1-3; v_gene: TRBV5-6; CDR3aa: ASSLETGVSGNTIY